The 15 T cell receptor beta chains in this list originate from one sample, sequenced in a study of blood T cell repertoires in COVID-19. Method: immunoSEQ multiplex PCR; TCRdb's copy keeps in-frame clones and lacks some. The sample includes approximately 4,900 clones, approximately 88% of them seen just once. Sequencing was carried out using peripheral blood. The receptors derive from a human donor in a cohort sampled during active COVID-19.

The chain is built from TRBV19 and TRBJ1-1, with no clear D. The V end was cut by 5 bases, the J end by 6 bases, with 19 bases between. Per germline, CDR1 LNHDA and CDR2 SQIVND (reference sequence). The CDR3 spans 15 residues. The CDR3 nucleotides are TGTGCCAGTAGTCTTTTTGCTGCGTACGAGGCTGAAGCTTTCTTT. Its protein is CASSLFAAYEAEAFF.

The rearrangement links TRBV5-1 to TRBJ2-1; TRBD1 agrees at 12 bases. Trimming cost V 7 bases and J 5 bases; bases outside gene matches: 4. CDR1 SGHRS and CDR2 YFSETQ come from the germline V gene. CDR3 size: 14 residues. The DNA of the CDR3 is TGCGCCAGCGGCCGGGACAGGGGGCACAATGAGCAGTTCTTC. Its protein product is CASGRDRGHNEQFF. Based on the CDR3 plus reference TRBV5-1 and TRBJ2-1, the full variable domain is KAGVTQTPRYLIKTRGQQVTLSCSPISGHRSVSWYQQTPGQGLQFLFEYFSETQRNKGNFPGRFSGRQFSNSRSEMNVSTLELGDSALYLCASGRDRGHNEQFFGPGTRLTVL.

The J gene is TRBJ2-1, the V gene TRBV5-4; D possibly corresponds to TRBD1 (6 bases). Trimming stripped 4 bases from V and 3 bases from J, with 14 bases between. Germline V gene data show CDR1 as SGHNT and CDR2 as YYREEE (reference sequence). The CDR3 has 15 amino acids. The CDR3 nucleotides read TGTGCCAGCAGCGAACAGGGTTTTGGCTACAATGAGCAGTTCTTC. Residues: CASSEQGFGYNEQFF.

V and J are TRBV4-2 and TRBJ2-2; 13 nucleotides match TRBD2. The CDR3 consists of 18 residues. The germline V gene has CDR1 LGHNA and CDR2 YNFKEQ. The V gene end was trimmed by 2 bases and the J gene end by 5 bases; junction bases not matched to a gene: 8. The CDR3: CASSQPRLAGGRTGELFF. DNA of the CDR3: TGTGCCAGCAGCCAACCTCGACTAGCGGGGGGAAGGACCGGGGAGCTGTTTTTT.

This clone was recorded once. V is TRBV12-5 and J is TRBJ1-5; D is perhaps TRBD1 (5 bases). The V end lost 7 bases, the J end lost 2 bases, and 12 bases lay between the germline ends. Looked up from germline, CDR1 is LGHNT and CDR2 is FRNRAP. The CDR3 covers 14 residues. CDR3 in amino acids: CASASLGGNQPQHF. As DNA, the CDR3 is TGTGCTAGTGCCTCTTTAGGGGGCAATCAGCCCCAGCATTTT.

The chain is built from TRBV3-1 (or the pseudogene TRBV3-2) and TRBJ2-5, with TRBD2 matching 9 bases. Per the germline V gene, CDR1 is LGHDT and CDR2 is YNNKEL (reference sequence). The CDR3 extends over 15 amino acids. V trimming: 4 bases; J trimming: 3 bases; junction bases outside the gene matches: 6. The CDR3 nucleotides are TGTGCCAGCAGCCTCCTGGTAGCGGGAGAAGAGACCCAGTACTTC. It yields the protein CASSLLVAGEETQYF.

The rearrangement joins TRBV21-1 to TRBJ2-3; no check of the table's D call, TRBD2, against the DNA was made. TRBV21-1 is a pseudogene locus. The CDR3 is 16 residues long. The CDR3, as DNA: TGTGCCAGCAGTCTTGGACGGATCCCGAGGGCAGATACGCAGTATTTT. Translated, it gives CASSLGRIPRADTQYF.

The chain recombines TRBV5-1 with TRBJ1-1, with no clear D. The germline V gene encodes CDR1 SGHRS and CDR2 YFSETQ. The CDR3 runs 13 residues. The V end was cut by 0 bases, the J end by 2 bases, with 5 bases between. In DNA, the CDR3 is TGCGCCAGCAGCTTGGTTAGTAACACTGAAGCTTTCTTT. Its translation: CASSLVSNTEAFF. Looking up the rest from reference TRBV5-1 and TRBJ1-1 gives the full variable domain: KAGVTQTPRYLIKTRGQQVTLSCSPISGHRSVSWYQQTPGQGLQFLFEYFSETQRNKGNFPGRFSGRQFSNSRSEMNVSTLELGDSALYLCASSLVSNTEAFFGQGTRLTVV.

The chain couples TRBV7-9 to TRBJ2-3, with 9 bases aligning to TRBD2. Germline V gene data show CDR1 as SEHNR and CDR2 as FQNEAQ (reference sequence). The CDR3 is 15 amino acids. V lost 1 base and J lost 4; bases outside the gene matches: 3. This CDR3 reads CASSLVSGGADTQYF. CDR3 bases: TGTGCCAGCAGCTTAGTTAGCGGGGGCGCAGATACGCAGTATTTT.

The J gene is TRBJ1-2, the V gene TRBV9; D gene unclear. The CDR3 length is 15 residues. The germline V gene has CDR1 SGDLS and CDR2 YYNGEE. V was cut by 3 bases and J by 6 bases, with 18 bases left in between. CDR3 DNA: TGTGCCAGCAGCGCCCTTCGTGGACTGGGCGATGGCTACACCTTC. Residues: CASSALRGLGDGYTF. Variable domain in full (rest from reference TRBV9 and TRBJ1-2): DSGVTQTPKHLITATGQRVTLRCSPRSGDLSVYWYQQSLDQGLQFLIQYYNGEERAKGNILERFSAQQFPDLHSELNLSSLELGDSALYFCASSALRGLGDGYTFGSGTRLTVV.

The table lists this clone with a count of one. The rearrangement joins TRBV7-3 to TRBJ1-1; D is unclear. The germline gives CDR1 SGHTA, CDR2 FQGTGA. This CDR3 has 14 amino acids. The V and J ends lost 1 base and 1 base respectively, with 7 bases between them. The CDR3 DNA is TGTGCCAGCAGCTTAAACCCGGGGAACACTGAAGCTTTCTTT. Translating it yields CASSLNPGNTEAFF. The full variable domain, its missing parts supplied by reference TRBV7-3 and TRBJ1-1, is GAGVSQTPSNKVTEKGKYVELRCDPISGHTALYWYRQSLGQGPEFLIYFQGTGAADDSGLPNDRFFAVRPEGSVSTLKIQRTERGDSAVYLCASSLNPGNTEAFFGQGTRLTVV.

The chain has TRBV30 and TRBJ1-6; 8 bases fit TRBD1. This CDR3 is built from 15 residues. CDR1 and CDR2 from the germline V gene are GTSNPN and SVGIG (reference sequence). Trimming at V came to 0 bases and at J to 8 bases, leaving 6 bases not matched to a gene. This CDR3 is CAWSVQGAADSPLHF. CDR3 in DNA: TGTGCCTGGAGTGTTCAGGGGGCAGCAGATTCACCCCTCCACTTT.

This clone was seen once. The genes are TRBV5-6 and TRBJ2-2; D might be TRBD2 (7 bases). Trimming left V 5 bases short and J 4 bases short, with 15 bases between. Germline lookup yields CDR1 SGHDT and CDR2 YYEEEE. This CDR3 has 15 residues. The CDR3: CASRPGGLGTGELFF. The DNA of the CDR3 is TGTGCCAGCAGGCCCGGGGGGCTCGGCACCGGGGAGCTGTTTTTT. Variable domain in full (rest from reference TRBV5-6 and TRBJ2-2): DAGVTQSPTHLIKTRGQQVTLRCSPKSGHDTVSWYQQALGQGPQFIFQYYEEEERQRGNFPDRFSGHQFPNYSSELNVNALLLGDSALYLCASRPGGLGTGELFFGEGSRLTVL.

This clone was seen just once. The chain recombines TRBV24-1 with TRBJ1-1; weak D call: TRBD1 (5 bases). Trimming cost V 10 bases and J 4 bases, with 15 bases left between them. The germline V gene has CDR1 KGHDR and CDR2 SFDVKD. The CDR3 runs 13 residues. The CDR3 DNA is TGTGCCACACAAGAGGCAGGGTTCACTGAAGCTTTCTTT. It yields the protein CATQEAGFTEAFF.

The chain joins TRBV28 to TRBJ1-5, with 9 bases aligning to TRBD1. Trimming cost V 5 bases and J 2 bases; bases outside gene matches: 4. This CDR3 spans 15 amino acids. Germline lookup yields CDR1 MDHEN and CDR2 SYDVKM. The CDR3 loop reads CASSITGGGNQPQHF. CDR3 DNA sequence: TGTGCCAGCAGTATAACAGGGGGCGGCAATCAGCCCCAGCATTTT.